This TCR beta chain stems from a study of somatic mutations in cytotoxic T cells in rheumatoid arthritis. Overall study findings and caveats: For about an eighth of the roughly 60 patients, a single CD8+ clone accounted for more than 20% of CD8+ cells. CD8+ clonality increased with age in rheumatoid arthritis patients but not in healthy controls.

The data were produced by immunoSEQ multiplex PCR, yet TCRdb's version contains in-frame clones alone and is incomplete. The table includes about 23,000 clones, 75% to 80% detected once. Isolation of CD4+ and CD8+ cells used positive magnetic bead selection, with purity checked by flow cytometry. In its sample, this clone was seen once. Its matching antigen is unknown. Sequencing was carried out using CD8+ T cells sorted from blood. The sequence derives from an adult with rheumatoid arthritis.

DNA for the CDR3: TGTGCCAGCTCCAATATCGACAGGAGCACAGATACGCAGTATTTT. Translated, it gives CASSNIDRSTDTQYF. The chain is built from TRBV9 and TRBJ2-3, with D perhaps TRBD1 (6 bases). This CDR3 has 15 residues. Looked up from germline, CDR1 is SGDLS and CDR2 is YYNGEE. Deletions cut 7 bases from V and 0 bases from J, with 15 bases between.